Below are 28 T cell receptor beta chains sequenced from a single sample in a study of response to subunit inactivated influenza vaccine. TCRdb ran MiXCR on the RT-PCR reads and lists one entry per CDR3 protein. The sample has 150,000 to 200,000 distinct CDR3 sequences; about 11% are singletons. Source: non-naive T cells sorted from PBMCs, taken about 40 days after vaccination. Source of these receptors: a middle-aged man who received an inactivated influenza vaccine.

This chain uses TRBV20-1 with TRBJ1-4; D perhaps matches TRBD1 (5 bases). V lost 3 bases and J 6 bases, leaving 14 bases between the germline ends. The V gene's germline CDR1 is DFQATT and CDR2 SNEGSKA (reference sequence). The CDR3 is made up of 14 amino acids. Written as DNA, the CDR3 is TGCAGTGCTAGGGGGGACCCGGGTGATGAAAAACTGTTTTTT. It translates to CSARGDPGDEKLFF.

The gene calls are TRBV19 and TRBJ1-2; the match to TRBD1 covers 9 bases. The CDR3 consists of 15 residues. Germline CDR1 is LNHDA and CDR2 is SQIVND (reference sequence). Trimming cost V 3 bases and J 7 bases; bases outside gene matches: 9. The CDR3 spells CASSIIRGQGRGYTF. The CDR3 bases are TGTGCCAGTAGTATCATTCGGGGACAGGGCCGTGGCTACACCTTC.

This clonotype showed up just a few times. In nucleotides, the CDR3 is TGTGCCAGTAGTACCCTCAGAGACACCGGGGAGCTGTTTTTT. Protein product: CASSTLRDTGELFF. The chain combines TRBV19 with TRBJ2-2; no definite D call. The ends were cut back, 4 bases at V and 3 bases at J, with 9 bases in the middle. There are 14 residues in the CDR3. Per the germline V gene, CDR1 is LNHDA and CDR2 is SQIVND (reference sequence).

In its sample, this clonotype was seen a few times. V is TRBV14 and J is TRBJ2-7; 8 nucleotides agree with TRBD2. Germline trimming cut 3 bases from V and 2 bases from J; bases unmatched to any gene: 9. Germline lookup yields CDR1 SGHDN and CDR2 FVKESK. The CDR3 is 16 amino acids. Here the CDR3 DNA reads TGTGCCAGCAGCCACTCACTAGCGGTTCAGCCCTACGAGCAGTACTTC. Its translation: CASSHSLAVQPYEQYF.

This clonotype showed up just a few times. The CDR3 spells CASSRHRGLETQYF. For the CDR3, the DNA is TGTGCCAGCAGCCGTCACAGGGGGCTGGAGACCCAGTACTTC. The V gene is TRBV14, the J gene TRBJ2-5; 9 nucleotides line up with TRBD1. Trimming cost V 4 bases and J 5 bases; bases outside gene matches: 5. Germline CDR1 is SGHDN and CDR2 is FVKESK. The CDR3 is made up of 14 amino acids.

The V gene is TRBV11-2, the J gene TRBJ2-5, with D possibly being TRBD1 (6 bases). V lost 2 bases and J 5 bases, leaving 12 bases between the germline ends. The germline CDR1 and CDR2 sequences are SGHAT and FQNNGV. This CDR3 contains 14 residues. The DNA for the CDR3 is TGTGCCAGCAGCTTAAGATCGCAGGGGGAGACCCAGTACTTC. Translating it yields CASSLRSQGETQYF.

The chain recombines TRBV2 with TRBJ2-7; D is uncertain. V was cut by 2 bases and J by 0 bases, with 8 bases left in between. In germline, CDR1 is SNHLY, CDR2 FYNNEI. There are 14 residues in the CDR3. In nucleotides, the CDR3 is TGTGCCAGCAGTGAATATATCGGCTCCTACGAGCAGTACTTC. Its translation: CASSEYIGSYEQYF.

This clonotype was seen ten or more times. This CDR3 is CASSLDSGLAGLAKNIQYF. The CDR3, as DNA: TGTGCCAGCAGCTTAGATTCAGGACTAGCGGGACTAGCCAAAAACATTCAGTACTTC. V gene TRBV11-2 combines with J gene TRBJ2-4; 12 positions match TRBD2. The CDR3 covers 19 residues. Germline loops: CDR1 SGHAT, CDR2 FQNNGV. V was pared by 0 bases and J by 0 bases, with 6 bases of the junction left unmatched.

The rearrangement links TRBV11-2 to TRBJ2-7; perhaps TRBD2 as D (5 bases). CDR1 is SGHAT and CDR2 is FQNNGV in the germline V gene. Trimming took 1 base from V and 2 from J, leaving 15 bases between them. The CDR3 has 16 residues. The CDR3 DNA sequence: TGTGCCAGCAGCTTAGTTTTCGGGGTAGGGACCTACGAGCAGTACTTC. Translated: CASSLVFGVGTYEQYF.

The sample holds many counts of this clonotype. The chain carries TRBV7-2 and TRBJ2-1; TRBD2 matches 8 bases. Germline V gives CDR1 SGHTA, CDR2 FQGNSA. Trimming took 5 bases from V and 10 from J; bases not matched to a gene: 10. The CDR3 runs to 14 residues. The chain's CDR3 is CASSPGLAPGEQFF. The CDR3 DNA reads TGTGCCAGCAGCCCTGGACTAGCCCCAGGAGAGCAGTTCTTC.

This clonotype came up many times. V and J are TRBV28 and TRBJ1-1; 7 bases are shared with TRBD1. The V gene end was trimmed by 6 bases and the J gene end by 1 base; junction bases not matched to a gene: 5. The CDR3 is 14 residues long. Germline V lookup: CDR1 MDHEN, CDR2 SYDVKM. The CDR3 nucleotides are TGTGCCAGCAGGGCCGGGACAGCGAACACTGAAGCTTTCTTT. Translated: CASRAGTANTEAFF.

In this sample, this clonotype turned up many times. The V and J genes are TRBV10-3 and TRBJ1-1, with a possible D match to TRBD1 (5 bases). Germline CDR1 ENHRY, CDR2 SYGVKD. This CDR3 is 13 amino acids long. Deletions cut 6 bases from V and 1 base from J, with 9 bases between. The CDR3 DNA is TGTGCCATCAGCTTCGACAGGAACACTGAAGCTTTCTTT. This translates into CAISFDRNTEAFF.

The gene calls are TRBV28 and TRBJ2-7; 12 nucleotides agree with TRBD2. Germline trimming cut 6 bases from V and 2 bases from J; bases unmatched to any gene: 5. Germline V gene lookup returns CDR1 MDHEN and CDR2 SYDVKM. The CDR3 runs 15 residues. The CDR3 loop reads CASSRPSGRAYEQYF. The CDR3, as DNA: TGTGCCAGCAGCAGACCTAGCGGGAGGGCCTACGAGCAGTACTTC.

Points on this clonotype: Just one base apart from a much larger clone, this may be a read error. The rearrangement uses TRBV11-2 and TRBJ2-5; D is possibly TRBD2 (5 bases). In germline, CDR1 is SGHAT, CDR2 FQNNGV. The CDR3 loop spans 18 amino acids. In DNA, the CDR3 is TGTGCCAGCAGCTTAGAGTTCTCTGGACGGGGTTGGAGAGAGGCCCAGTACTTC. Protein product: CASSLEFSGRGWREAQYF.

This clonotype was observed a few times. V usage is TRBV7-6 and J usage is TRBJ2-2; 12 bases agree with TRBD1. Trimming at V came to 5 bases and at J to 2 bases, leaving 9 bases not matched to a gene. Germline V gene sequence: CDR1 SGHVS, CDR2 FNYEAQ. The CDR3 consists of 18 residues. The CDR3 DNA reads as TGTGCCAGCAGCCCAACCGGGACAGGGGGCGGTAACACCGGGGAGCTGTTTTTT. Its translation is CASSPTGTGGGNTGELFF.

This clonotype has just a few counts. This chain joins TRBV14 and TRBJ1-1; D perhaps matches TRBD1 (6 bases). The germline V and J ends were trimmed by 2 bases and 9 bases, with 13 bases remaining between them. This CDR3 is built from 13 residues. The germline gives CDR1 SGHDN, CDR2 FVKESK. CDR3 DNA sequence: TGTGCCAGCAGCCAACGTACCGGGACAAAAGCTTTCTTT. Translation: CASSQRTGTKAFF.

This chain joins TRBV12-3 or TRBV12-4 and TRBJ1-2; D possibly corresponds to TRBD1 (5 bases). Trimming shortened V by 0 bases and J by 7 bases, and 12 bases separated the two germline ends. CDR3 size: 14 residues. The DNA for the CDR3 is TGTGCCAGCAGTTTAGCGCAGGGTCGGGGTGGCTACACCTTC. It specifies CASSLAQGRGGYTF.

Many counts were recorded for this clonotype. The chain joins TRBV7-3 to TRBJ2-3, with 9 bases aligning to TRBD2. This CDR3 spans 18 amino acids. In germline, CDR1 is SGHTA, CDR2 FQGTGA. V was pared by 2 bases and J by 0 bases, with 9 bases of the junction left unmatched. Here the CDR3 DNA reads TGTGCCAGCAGCTTAGGGTACCTGACTAGCGGTAGCACAGATACGCAGTATTTT. Translation gives CASSLGYLTSGSTDTQYF.

The chain combines TRBV5-5 with TRBJ2-7; 10 nucleotides align to TRBD1. Germline V gives CDR1 SGHKS, CDR2 YYEKEE (reference sequence). The J segment lost 6 bases and the V segment lost 0 bases, leaving 3 bases of the junction unmatched. The length of the CDR3 is 14 residues. CDR3: CASSLEGQGSEQYF. The CDR3 coding sequence is TGTGCCAGCAGCTTGGAGGGACAGGGGTCCGAGCAGTACTTC.

This clonotype was seen more than once but under ten times. The chain uses TRBV6-1 and TRBJ1-2; a possible D gene is TRBD1 (5 bases). Germline V gives CDR1 MNHNS, CDR2 SASEGT. The V end lost 6 bases, the J end lost 7 bases, and 24 bases lay between the germline ends. The CDR3 is 16 amino acids. DNA for the CDR3: TGTGCCAGCAGGCCCCCTGAGGGGCGCGTTTCTCGTGGCTACACCTTC. It yields the protein CASRPPEGRVSRGYTF.

The chain has TRBV4-1 and TRBJ2-7; TRBD1 matches at 7 bases. The CDR3 totals 17 residues. Germline V gene sequence: CDR1 MGHRA, CDR2 YSYEKL. V was pared by 0 bases and J by 3 bases, with 11 bases of the junction left unmatched. The CDR3 region is CASSQESVEDRFYEQYF. The CDR3 region has the DNA TGCGCCAGCAGCCAAGAGTCGGTCGAGGACAGGTTCTACGAGCAGTACTTC.

This clonotype has a handful of counts. The chain recombines TRBV29-1 with TRBJ1-2; 8 bases match TRBD1. This CDR3 has 13 amino acids. V lost 6 bases to trimming and J lost 3 bases; unmatched junction nucleotides: 6. Per the germline V gene, CDR1 is SQVTM and CDR2 is ANQGSEA. CDR3 amino acids: CSVSPGGDYGYTF. The DNA of the CDR3 is TGCAGCGTAAGCCCAGGGGGCGACTATGGCTACACCTTC.

Only a few counts were recorded for this clonotype. The chain combines TRBV7-6 with TRBJ2-5, with no clear D. CDR1 is SGHVS, CDR2 FNYEAQ, per germline. CDR3 size: 15 residues. V dropped 1 base and J dropped 5 bases, with 14 bases sitting between them. For the CDR3, the DNA is TGTGCCAGCAGCTTAGTTGGCACCCGGACGGAGACCCAGTACTTC. Its protein is CASSLVGTRTETQYF. Together with reference TRBV7-6 and TRBJ2-5, the CDR3 gives the full variable domain: GAGVSQSPRYKVTKRGQDVALRCDPISGHVSLYWYRQALGQGPEFLTYFNYEAQQDKSGLPNDRFSAERPEGSISTLTIQRTEQRDSAMYRCASSLVGTRTETQYFGPGTRLLVL.

This clonotype was recorded at least ten times. This chain links TRBV5-1 with TRBJ2-3, with D unclear. Per the germline V gene, CDR1 is SGHRS and CDR2 is YFSETQ. The CDR3 is made up of 15 amino acids. The ends were cut back, 1 base at V and 1 base at J, with 10 bases in the middle. The CDR3 DNA sequence: TGCGCCAGCAGCTTGATGATGACCCGCACAGATACGCAGTATTTT. Protein sequence: CASSLMMTRTDTQYF. Drawing the rest from reference TRBV5-1 and TRBJ2-3, the complete variable domain is KAGVTQTPRYLIKTRGQQVTLSCSPISGHRSVSWYQQTPGQGLQFLFEYFSETQRNKGNFPGRFSGRQFSNSRSEMNVSTLELGDSALYLCASSLMMTRTDTQYFGPGTRLTVL.

This clonotype was observed many times. The chain has TRBV29-1 and TRBJ2-1, with 8 bases aligning to TRBD2. Losses at the gene ends were 2 bases for V and 9 bases for J; bases not matched to a gene: 6. CDR3 size: 13 residues. CDR1 is SQVTM and CDR2 is ANQGSEA in the germline V gene. CDR3 DNA sequence: TGCAGCGTTGAAAGTAGCGGGATGAGTGAGCAGTTCTTC. Protein product: CSVESSGMSEQFF.

There are a few counts of this clonotype. The chain employs TRBV10-3 and TRBJ2-1, with 11 bases aligning to TRBD2. The V and J ends lost 4 bases and 9 bases, in that order; junction bases with no gene match: 8. This CDR3 comprises 15 residues. CDR1 and CDR2 (germline): ENHRY, SYGVKD. This chain's CDR3 is CAISASLAGDAEQFF. The DNA for the CDR3 is TGTGCCATCAGTGCCTCACTAGCGGGGGACGCTGAGCAGTTCTTC.

This chain uses TRBV7-2 with TRBJ2-3; either TRBD1 or TRBD2 may fit D (6 bases each). This CDR3 contains 15 residues. The V gene's germline CDR1 is SGHTA and CDR2 FQGNSA. Trimming took 5 bases from V and 7 from J, leaving 19 bases between them. The CDR3 nucleotides read TGTGCCAGCAGCCCAGGGGTAGCGGAAGTGAATACGCAGTATTTT. This sequence encodes CASSPGVAEVNTQYF.

This clonotype has only a few counts. This chain joins TRBV6-2 or TRBV6-3 and TRBJ2-7; D gene unclear. The CDR3 consists of 13 residues. Germline V gives CDR1 MNHEY, CDR2 SVGEGT. Trimming pared 6 bases from V and 6 bases from J, leaving 15 bases between. The CDR3 DNA reads as TGTGCCAGCAGCTATGTCAGAGTTGGCGAGCAGTACTTC. Protein product: CASSYVRVGEQYF.